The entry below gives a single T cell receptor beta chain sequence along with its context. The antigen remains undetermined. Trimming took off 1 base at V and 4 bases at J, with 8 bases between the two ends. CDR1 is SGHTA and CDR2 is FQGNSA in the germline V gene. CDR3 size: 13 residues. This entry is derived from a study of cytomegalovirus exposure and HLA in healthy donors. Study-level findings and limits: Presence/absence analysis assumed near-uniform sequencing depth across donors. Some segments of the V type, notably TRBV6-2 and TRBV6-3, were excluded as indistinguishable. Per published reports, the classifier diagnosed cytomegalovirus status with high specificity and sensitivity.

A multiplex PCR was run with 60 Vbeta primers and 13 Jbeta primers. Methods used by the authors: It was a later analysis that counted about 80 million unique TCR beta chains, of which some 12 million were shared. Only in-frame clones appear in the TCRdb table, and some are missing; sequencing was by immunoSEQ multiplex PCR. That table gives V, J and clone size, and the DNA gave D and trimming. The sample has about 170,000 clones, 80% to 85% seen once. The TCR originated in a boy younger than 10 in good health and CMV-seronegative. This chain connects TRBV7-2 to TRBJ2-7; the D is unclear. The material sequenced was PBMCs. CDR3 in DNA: TGTGCCAGCAGCTTAGGACTCTATTACGAGCAGTACTTC. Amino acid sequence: CASSLGLYYEQYF.